The 23 T cell receptor beta chains below come from one sample, sequenced in a study of OX40 agonist ivuxolimab in advanced cancers. Profiling relied on immunoSEQ multiplex PCR, and the TCRdb table lists in-frame clones only, not all of them. The table records roughly 25,000 clones, around four fifths of them present only once. The specimen comprised CD4+ or CD8+ T cells sorted from blood, sampled in a trial of the OX40 agonist ivuxolimab. These receptor sequences come from an adult with an advanced solid tumor such as melanoma, head and neck, liver or kidney cancer.

This chain connects TRBV30 to TRBJ2-5, with D unclear. Germline loops: CDR1 GTSNPN, CDR2 SVGIG (reference sequence). Trimming stripped 3 bases from V and 1 base from J, with 9 bases between. CDR3 length: 13 amino acids. For the CDR3, the DNA is TGTGCCTGGAGGAGGAGTCCCCAAGAGACCCAGTACTTC. Translated: CAWRRSPQETQYF.

The chain joins TRBV9 to TRBJ2-1; 8 nucleotides line up with TRBD2. The germline gives CDR1 SGDLS, CDR2 YYNGEE. V was clipped by 0 bases and J by 9 bases; unmatched bases: 5. The CDR3 covers 14 residues. The CDR3 reads CASSVVAGGGEQFF. CDR3 in DNA: TGTGCCAGCAGCGTAGTGGCGGGAGGAGGTGAGCAGTTCTTC.

The gene calls are TRBV28 and TRBJ2-5; D might be TRBD1 (6 bases). The V gene's germline CDR1 is MDHEN and CDR2 SYDVKM. CDR3 size: 14 residues. Trimming stripped 4 bases from V and 2 bases from J, with 11 bases between. The chain's CDR3 is CASSSPDRQETQYF. In DNA form, the CDR3 reads TGTGCCAGCAGTTCCCCGGACAGACAAGAGACCCAGTACTTC.

The chain uses TRBV28 and TRBJ2-7, with TRBD2 as a possible D gene (7 bases). CDR3 size: 12 residues. V was shortened by 10 bases and J by 3 bases, with 13 bases between the two germline ends. Per germline, CDR1 MDHEN and CDR2 SYDVKM. The CDR3, as DNA: TGTGCCACCAAGGGGGGGAACTACGAGCAGTACTTC. This gives the protein CATKGGNYEQYF.

This sequence joins TRBV7-2 and TRBJ1-5; TRBD1 agrees at 7 bases. V was pared by 5 bases and J by 0 bases, with 16 bases of the junction left unmatched. This CDR3 has 19 residues. Germline V gene lookup returns CDR1 SGHTA and CDR2 FQGNSA. CDR3 loop: CASSPTPRDRVYSNQPQHF. The CDR3 nucleotides read TGTGCCAGCAGCCCTACTCCACGGGACAGAGTTTATAGCAATCAGCCCCAGCATTTT.

The chain combines TRBV19 with TRBJ2-1; weak D call: TRBD1 (5 bases). Germline values: CDR1 LNHDA, CDR2 SQIVND (reference sequence). The V end was cut by 0 bases, the J end by 7 bases, with 13 bases between. This CDR3 is built from 15 residues. CDR3 sequence reads: CASSIDSGNSNEQFF. The CDR3 DNA sequence: TGTGCCAGTAGTATAGATTCAGGGAATTCGAATGAGCAGTTCTTC.

The chain has TRBV18 and TRBJ1-2; 10 positions agree with TRBD1. This CDR3 region has 13 residues. Trimming cost V 7 bases and J 6 bases; bases outside gene matches: 5. CDR1 and CDR2 from the germline V gene are KGHSH and LQKENI. The DNA for the CDR3 is TGTGCCAGCTTGCGACAGGGGGCGGATGGCTACACCTTC. This encodes CASLRQGADGYTF. The full variable domain, its missing parts supplied by reference TRBV18 and TRBJ1-2, is NAGVMQNPRHLVRRRGQEARLRCSPMKGHSHVYWYRQLPEEGLKFMVYLQKENIIDESGMPKERFSAEFPKEGPSILRIQQVVRGDSAAYFCASLRQGADGYTFGSGTRLTVV.

The chain carries TRBV28 and TRBJ2-6; D gene ambiguous. CDR3 size: 15 residues. Looked up from germline, CDR1 is MDHEN and CDR2 is SYDVKM. Trimming took off 3 bases at V and 0 bases at J, with 6 bases between the two ends. CDR3 sequence reads: CASSLWGSGANVLTF. In DNA form, the CDR3 reads TGTGCCAGCAGTTTGTGGGGCTCTGGGGCCAACGTCCTGACTTTC.

The V gene is TRBV6-5, the J gene TRBJ2-5; D remains unclear. In germline, CDR1 is MNHEY, CDR2 SVGAGI. The CDR3 length is 14 residues. Trimming left V 7 bases short and J 6 bases short, with 18 bases between. CDR3 loop: CASIPRVAPQTQYF. CDR3 nucleotide sequence: TGTGCCAGCATCCCTCGAGTTGCGCCGCAGACCCAGTACTTC.

The rearrangement links TRBV5-1 to TRBJ1-6, with 9 nucleotides matching TRBD1. Germline V lookup: CDR1 SGHRS, CDR2 YFSETQ. This CDR3 is 17 amino acids long. Trimming removed 7 bases from V and 8 bases from J; junction bases left unmatched: 16. CDR3 coding DNA: TGCGCCAGCGCTCCGGGACAGGGCCCCCTTTTAGATTCACCCCTCCACTTT. As protein: CASAPGQGPLLDSPLHF.

The chain has TRBV6-1 and TRBJ2-6; either TRBD1 or TRBD2 may supply D (5 bases each). The V gene lost 8 bases and the J gene lost 0 bases, with 11 bases spanning the gap. Germline CDR1 and CDR2: MNHNS and SASEGT. The CDR3 is 15 residues long. The CDR3 sequence is CASGGRSSGANVLTF. CDR3 nucleotide sequence: TGTGCCAGCGGGGGACGGAGCTCTGGGGCCAACGTCCTGACTTTC.

This chain joins TRBV6-6 and TRBJ2-3; D is unclear. V was pared by 5 bases and J by 0 bases, with 12 bases between. The CDR3 covers 15 residues. Germline V gene lookup returns CDR1 MNHNY and CDR2 SVGAGI (reference sequence). The CDR3 sequence is CASSPHAASTDTQYF. In DNA form, the CDR3 reads TGTGCCAGCAGTCCCCACGCAGCTAGCACAGATACGCAGTATTTT.

This clone was picked up one time. V is TRBV6-1 and J is TRBJ2-7; 11 nucleotides line up with TRBD2. CDR3 size: 15 residues. J was trimmed by 4 bases and V by 3 bases; bases with no gene match: 5. Germline lookup yields CDR1 MNHNS and CDR2 SASEGT. CDR3 coding DNA: TGTGCCAGCAGTGATCTAGCGGGAGGCCAGTACGAGCAGTACTTC. Amino acid sequence: CASSDLAGGQYEQYF.

CDR3 DNA sequence: TGTGCCTGGAGTGGGGAATTCGGGAGCTCAGATACGCAGTATTTT. Translation gives CAWSGEFGSSDTQYF. This chain uses TRBV30 with TRBJ2-3; possibly TRBD2 for D (6 bases). Between the trimmed V and J ends, which lost 1 base and 4 bases, there was a span of 15 bases. Germline V gene lookup returns CDR1 GTSNPN and CDR2 SVGIG (reference sequence). This CDR3 has 15 residues.

The chain links TRBV7-2 to TRBJ2-7; a possible D gene is TRBD2 (6 bases). The V and J ends lost 3 bases and 6 bases respectively, with 12 bases between them. The CDR3 totals 13 residues. CDR1 SGHTA and CDR2 FQGNSA come from the germline V gene. For the CDR3, the DNA is TGTGCCAGCAGCTTGGGGGGAATTGTCGAGCAGTACTTC. This sequence encodes CASSLGGIVEQYF.

The rearrangement links TRBV18 to TRBJ1-2; the D gene is possibly TRBD1 (5 bases). V dropped 0 bases and J dropped 6 bases, with 8 bases sitting between them. The CDR3 runs 13 residues. CDR1 and CDR2 from the germline V gene are KGHSH and LQKENI. DNA for the CDR3: TGTGCCAGCTCACCACCGAGCAGGGATGGCTACACCTTC. It yields the protein CASSPPSRDGYTF. Supplemented by reference TRBV18 and TRBJ1-2, the full variable domain reads NAGVMQNPRHLVRRRGQEARLRCSPMKGHSHVYWYRQLPEEGLKFMVYLQKENIIDESGMPKERFSAEFPKEGPSILRIQQVVRGDSAAYFCASSPPSRDGYTFGSGTRLTVV.

A remark on this clone: Within the sample, other DNA sequences also encode this same CDR3. The chain is built from TRBV7-3 and TRBJ2-3; D is possibly TRBD1 or TRBD2 (5 bases each). The germline V gene has CDR1 SGHTA and CDR2 FQGTGA. Trimming shortened V by 5 bases and J by 12 bases, and 18 bases separated the two germline ends. This CDR3 comprises 13 residues. In DNA, the CDR3 is TGTGCCAGCAGCACGGGGCCTATGGGATCACAGTATTTT. Translation: CASSTGPMGSQYF.

The chain couples TRBV30 to TRBJ1-4; D remains ambiguous. Germline V gene sequence: CDR1 GTSNPN, CDR2 SVGIG (reference sequence). Trimming removed 2 bases at V and 3 bases at J, with 10 bases between. The CDR3 contains 14 residues. CDR3 region: CAWSRRQSNEKLFF. In DNA, the CDR3 is TGTGCCTGGAGTAGGCGGCAGTCTAATGAAAAACTGTTTTTT.

This clone has only a few counts. DNA for the CDR3: TGTGCCAGCAGCTTGGGGGGAGGCCTTTCAACCGAGACCCAGTACTTC. Translating it yields CASSLGGGLSTETQYF. The chain uses TRBV7-6 and TRBJ2-5, with D perhaps TRBD2 (6 bases). CDR1 is SGHVS, CDR2 FNYEAQ, per germline. V was shortened by 3 bases and J by 5 bases, with 19 bases between the two germline ends. CDR3 length: 16 amino acids.

The chain joins TRBV30 to TRBJ2-5; 11 positions match TRBD2. The CDR3 contains 14 residues. Trimming at V came to 2 bases and at J to 4 bases, leaving 3 bases not matched to a gene. Germline V gene lookup returns CDR1 GTSNPN and CDR2 SVGIG (reference sequence). The CDR3 DNA reads TGTGCCTGGAGTCCGGGACTAGCGGTAGAGACCCAGTACTTC. Its protein product is CAWSPGLAVETQYF.

The rearrangement joins TRBV12-2 to TRBJ2-1; TRBD2 is the table's D call and was not checked against the DNA. TRBV12-2 is labeled a pseudogene. The CDR3 has 19 residues. The CDR3 here is CASRLAGHLERGAGNEQFF. DNA of the CDR3: TGTGCAAGTCGCTTAGCGGGCCATCTCGAGCGGGGGGCAGGCAATGAGCAGTTCTTC.

This clone has a handful of counts. V gene TRBV7-2 combines with J gene TRBJ1-4, with D maybe TRBD1 (6 bases). The CDR3 totals 15 residues. Trimming removed 3 bases at V and 1 base at J, with 9 bases between. Germline V gene sequence: CDR1 SGHTA, CDR2 FQGNSA. The CDR3 DNA follows: TGTGCCAGCAGCTTCTCGACAGGAACTAATGAAAAACTGTTTTTT. Its protein is CASSFSTGTNEKLFF.

The rearrangement links TRBV6-6 to TRBJ2-7; 8 bases map to TRBD1. CDR1 is MNHNY, CDR2 SVGAGI, per germline (reference sequence). V was clipped by 6 bases and J by 3 bases; unmatched bases: 10. The CDR3 totals 15 residues. Here the CDR3 reads CASRTQGAGGYEQYF. The CDR3, as DNA: TGTGCCAGCAGAACGCAGGGGGCAGGCGGCTACGAGCAGTACTTC.